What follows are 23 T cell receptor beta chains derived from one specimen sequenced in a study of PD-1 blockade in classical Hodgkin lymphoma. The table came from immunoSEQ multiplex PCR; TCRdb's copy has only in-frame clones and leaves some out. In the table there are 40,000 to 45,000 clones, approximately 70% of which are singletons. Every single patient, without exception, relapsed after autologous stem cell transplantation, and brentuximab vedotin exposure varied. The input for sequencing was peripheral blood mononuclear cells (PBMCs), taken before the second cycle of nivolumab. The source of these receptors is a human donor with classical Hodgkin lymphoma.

CDR3 sequence: CASLTARGYTF. CDR3 nucleotides: TGTGCCAGCCTGACAGCCCGGGGCTACACCTTC. The chain is built from TRBV19 and TRBJ1-2; tentative D call: TRBD1 (5 bases). Germline V gene sequence: CDR1 LNHDA, CDR2 SQIVND (reference sequence). The V and J ends lost 9 bases and 8 bases respectively, with 13 bases between them. The CDR3 has 11 residues.

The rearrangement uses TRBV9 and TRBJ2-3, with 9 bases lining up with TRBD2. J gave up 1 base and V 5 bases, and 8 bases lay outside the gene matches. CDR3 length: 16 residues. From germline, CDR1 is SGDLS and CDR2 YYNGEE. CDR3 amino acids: CASSNSGGQGTDTQYF. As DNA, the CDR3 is TGTGCCAGCAGTAATAGCGGGGGCCAAGGCACAGATACGCAGTATTTT.

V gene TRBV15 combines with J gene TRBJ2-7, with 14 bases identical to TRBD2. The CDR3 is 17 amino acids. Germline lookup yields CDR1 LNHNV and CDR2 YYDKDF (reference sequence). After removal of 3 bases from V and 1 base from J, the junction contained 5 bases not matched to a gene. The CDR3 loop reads CATSRGLAGVGSYEQYF. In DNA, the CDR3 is TGTGCCACCAGCAGGGGACTAGCGGGAGTGGGTTCCTACGAGCAGTACTTC.

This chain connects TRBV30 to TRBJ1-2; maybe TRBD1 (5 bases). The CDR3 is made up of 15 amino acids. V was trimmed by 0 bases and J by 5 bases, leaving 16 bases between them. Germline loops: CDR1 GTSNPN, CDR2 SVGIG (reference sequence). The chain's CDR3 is CAWSVIWERGYGYTF. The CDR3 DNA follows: TGTGCCTGGAGTGTCATTTGGGAGAGGGGATATGGCTACACCTTC.

In DNA form, the CDR3 reads TGTGCCAGCAGCTTAGGACCGGGACCGGACAATGAGCAGTTCTTC. Translating it yields CASSLGPGPDNEQFF. V usage is TRBV7-6 and J usage is TRBJ2-1; D is possibly TRBD1 or TRBD2 (5 bases each). CDR1 is SGHVS and CDR2 is FNYEAQ in the germline V gene. CDR3 length: 15 residues. Trimming pared 1 base from V and 5 bases from J, leaving 12 bases between.

The CDR3 coding sequence is TGTGCCAGCAGTTACTCGATTTCCAACGAGCAGTTCTTC. Protein product: CASSYSISNEQFF. The chain joins TRBV6-5 to TRBJ2-1, with unresolved D. CDR3 length equals 13 residues. V was clipped by 0 bases and J by 10 bases, with 10 bases between them. The germline gives CDR1 MNHEY, CDR2 SVGAGI.

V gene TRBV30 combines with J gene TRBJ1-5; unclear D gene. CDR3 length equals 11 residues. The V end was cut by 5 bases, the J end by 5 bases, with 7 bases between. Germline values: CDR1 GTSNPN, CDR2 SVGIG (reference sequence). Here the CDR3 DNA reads TGTGCCTGGGGACCCCATCAGCCCCAGCATTTT. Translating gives CAWGPHQPQHF.

The CDR3 sequence: CASSSKGGAPYNEQFF. As DNA, the CDR3 is TGCGCCAGCAGCTCTAAGGGGGGGGCCCCCTACAATGAGCAGTTCTTC. The V call is TRBV4-3, the J call TRBJ2-1, with D tentatively TRBD2 (7 bases). This CDR3 contains 16 residues. Germline CDR1 and CDR2: LGHNA and YSLEER. V lost 5 bases and J 2 bases, leaving 16 bases between the germline ends.

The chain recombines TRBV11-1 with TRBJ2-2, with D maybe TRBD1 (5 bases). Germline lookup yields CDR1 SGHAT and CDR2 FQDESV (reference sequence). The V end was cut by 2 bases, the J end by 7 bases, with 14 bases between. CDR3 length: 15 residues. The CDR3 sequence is CASSLSGAHYGELFF. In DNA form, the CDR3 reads TGTGCCAGCAGCTTATCTGGGGCCCATTACGGGGAGCTGTTTTTT.

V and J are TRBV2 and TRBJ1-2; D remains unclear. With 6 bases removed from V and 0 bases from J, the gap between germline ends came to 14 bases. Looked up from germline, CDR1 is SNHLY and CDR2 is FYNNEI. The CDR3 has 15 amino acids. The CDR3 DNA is TGTGCCAGCAGCCTTACAGCGGAGACTAACTATGGCTACACCTTC. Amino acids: CASSLTAETNYGYTF.

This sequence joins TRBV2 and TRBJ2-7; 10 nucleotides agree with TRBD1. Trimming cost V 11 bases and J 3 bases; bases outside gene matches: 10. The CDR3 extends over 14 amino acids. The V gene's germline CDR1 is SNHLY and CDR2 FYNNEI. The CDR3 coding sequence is TGTGCCCGAACCCCCGGGACAGGGGACTACGAGCAGTACTTC. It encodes CARTPGTGDYEQYF.

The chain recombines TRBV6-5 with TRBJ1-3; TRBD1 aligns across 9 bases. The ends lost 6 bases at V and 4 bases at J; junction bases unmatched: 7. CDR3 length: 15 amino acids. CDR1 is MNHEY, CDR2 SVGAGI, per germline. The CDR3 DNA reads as TGTGCCAGCAGCTTCACAGGGGGCTCAGGAAACACCATATATTTT. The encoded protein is CASSFTGGSGNTIYF.

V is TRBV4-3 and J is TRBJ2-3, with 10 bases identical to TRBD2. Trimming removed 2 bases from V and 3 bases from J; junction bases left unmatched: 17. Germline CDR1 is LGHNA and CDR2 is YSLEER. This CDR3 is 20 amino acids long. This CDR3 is CASSQIVLAGAVISTDTQYF. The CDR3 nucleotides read TGCGCCAGCAGCCAAATAGTCCTAGCGGGAGCTGTAATCTCGACAGATACGCAGTATTTT.

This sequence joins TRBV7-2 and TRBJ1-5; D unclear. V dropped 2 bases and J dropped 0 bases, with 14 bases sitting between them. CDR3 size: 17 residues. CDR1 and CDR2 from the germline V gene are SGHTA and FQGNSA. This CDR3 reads CASSLHSVSASNQPQHF. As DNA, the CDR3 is TGTGCCAGCAGCTTACACTCAGTCTCGGCTAGCAATCAGCCCCAGCATTTT.

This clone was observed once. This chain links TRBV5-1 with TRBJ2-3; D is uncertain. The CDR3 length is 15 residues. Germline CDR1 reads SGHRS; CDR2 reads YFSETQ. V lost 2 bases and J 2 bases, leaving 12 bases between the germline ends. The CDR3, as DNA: TGCGCCAGCAGCTTCACCAAAGCGTCCACAGATACGCAGTATTTT. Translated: CASSFTKASTDTQYF.

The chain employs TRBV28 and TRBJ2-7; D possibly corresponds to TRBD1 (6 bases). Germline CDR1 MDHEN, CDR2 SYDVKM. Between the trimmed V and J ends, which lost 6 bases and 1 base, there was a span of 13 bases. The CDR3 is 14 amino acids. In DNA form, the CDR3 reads TGTGCCAGCAGACCGGACAGTTATTCCTACGAGCAGTACTTC. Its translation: CASRPDSYSYEQYF.

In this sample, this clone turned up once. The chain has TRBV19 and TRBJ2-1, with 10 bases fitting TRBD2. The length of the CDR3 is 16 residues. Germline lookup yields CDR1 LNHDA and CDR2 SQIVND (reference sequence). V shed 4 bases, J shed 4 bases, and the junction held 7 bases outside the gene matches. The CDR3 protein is CASSSSGGPLYNEQFF. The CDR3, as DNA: TGTGCCAGTAGTAGTAGCGGGGGGCCCTTATACAATGAGCAGTTCTTC.

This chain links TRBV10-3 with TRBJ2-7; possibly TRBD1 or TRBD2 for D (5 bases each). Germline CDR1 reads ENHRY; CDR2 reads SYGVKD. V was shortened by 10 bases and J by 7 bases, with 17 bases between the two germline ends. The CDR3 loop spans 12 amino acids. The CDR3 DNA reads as TGTGCCAACCGGGACCTTTTGGGGGAGCAGTACTTC. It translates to CANRDLLGEQYF.

The CDR3 nucleotides are TGTGCCAGTCCAGGGGGTCGTGGGGACAACTATGGCTACACCTTC. The encoded protein is CASPGGRGDNYGYTF. The chain is built from TRBV2 and TRBJ1-2, with 7 bases lining up with TRBD1. Germline CDR1 is SNHLY and CDR2 is FYNNEI. Trimming at V came to 9 bases and at J to 2 bases, leaving 12 bases not matched to a gene. CDR3 length equals 15 residues.

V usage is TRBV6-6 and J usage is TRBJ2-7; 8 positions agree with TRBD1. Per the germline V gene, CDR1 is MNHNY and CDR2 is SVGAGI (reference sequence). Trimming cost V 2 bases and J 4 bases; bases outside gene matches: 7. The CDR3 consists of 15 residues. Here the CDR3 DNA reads TGTGCCAGCAGTTACCAACGCAGGGGGCGGTACGAGCAGTACTTC. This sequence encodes CASSYQRRGRYEQYF.

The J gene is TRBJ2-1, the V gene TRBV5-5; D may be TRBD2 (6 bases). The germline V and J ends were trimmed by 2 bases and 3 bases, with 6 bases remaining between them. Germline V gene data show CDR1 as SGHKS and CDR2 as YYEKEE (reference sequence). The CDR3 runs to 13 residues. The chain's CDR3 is CASSFGSYNEQFF. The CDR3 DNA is TGTGCCAGCAGCTTCGGGAGCTACAATGAGCAGTTCTTC.

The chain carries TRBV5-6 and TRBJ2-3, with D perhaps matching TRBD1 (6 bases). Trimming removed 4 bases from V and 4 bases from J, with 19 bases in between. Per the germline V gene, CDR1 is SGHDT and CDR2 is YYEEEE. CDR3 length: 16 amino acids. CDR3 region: CASSLLLQQGPDTQYF. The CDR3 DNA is TGTGCCAGCAGCCTCCTTCTACAACAGGGACCAGATACGCAGTATTTT.

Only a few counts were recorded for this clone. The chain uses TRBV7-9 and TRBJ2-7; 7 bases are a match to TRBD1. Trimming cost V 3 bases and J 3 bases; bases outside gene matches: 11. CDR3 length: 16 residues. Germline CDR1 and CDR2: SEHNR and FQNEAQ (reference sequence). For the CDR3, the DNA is TGTGCCAGCAGCTTCGACGTTGGGACAGATGACTACGAGCAGTACTTC. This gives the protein CASSFDVGTDDYEQYF. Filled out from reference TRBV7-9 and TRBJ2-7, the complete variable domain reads DTGVSQNPRHKITKRGQNVTFRCDPISEHNRLYWYRQTLGQGPEFLTYFQNEAQLEKSRLLSDRFSAERPKGSFSTLEIQRTEQGDSAMYLCASSFDVGTDDYEQYFGPGTRLTVT.